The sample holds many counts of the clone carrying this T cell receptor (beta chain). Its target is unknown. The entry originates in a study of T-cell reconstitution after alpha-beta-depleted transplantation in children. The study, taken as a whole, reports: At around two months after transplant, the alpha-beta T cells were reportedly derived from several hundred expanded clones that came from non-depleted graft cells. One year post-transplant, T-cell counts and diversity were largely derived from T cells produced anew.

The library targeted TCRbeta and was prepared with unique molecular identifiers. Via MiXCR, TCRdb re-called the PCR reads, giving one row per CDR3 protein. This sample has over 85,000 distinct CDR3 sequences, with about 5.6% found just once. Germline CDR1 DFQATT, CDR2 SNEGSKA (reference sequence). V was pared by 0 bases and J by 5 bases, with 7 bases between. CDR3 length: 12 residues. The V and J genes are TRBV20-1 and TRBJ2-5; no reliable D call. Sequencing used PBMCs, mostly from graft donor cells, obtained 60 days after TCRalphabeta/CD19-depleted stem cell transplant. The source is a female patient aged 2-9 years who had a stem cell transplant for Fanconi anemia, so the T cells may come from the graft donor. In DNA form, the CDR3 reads TGCAGTGCTAGAGATCGAGTTGAGACCCAGTACTTC. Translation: CSARDRVETQYF.